The entry below describes one T cell receptor (beta chain). Its antigen is unidentified. The germline gives CDR1 SEHNR, CDR2 FQNEAQ (reference sequence). This CDR3 has 16 amino acids. Deletions cut 5 bases from V and 2 bases from J, with 16 bases between. The data were obtained in a study of cytotoxic CD8 clonotypes in ibrutinib-treated CLL. Study conclusions and caveats: Upon ibrutinib response clonality rose, and upon progression it fell back toward baseline. The clonality rise at ibrutinib response reflected private clonotype expansion. Clonality at baseline surpassed age-matched healthy donors and tracked circulating CD8+ T-cell counts.

The protocol was immunoSEQ multiplex PCR, while the TCRdb copy is restricted to in-frame clones and leaves out a portion. The sample holds fewer than 55,000 clones; more than 55% are singletons and the top ten take roughly a quarter. This TCR derives from a human donor with chronic lymphocytic leukemia. The V and J genes are TRBV7-9 and TRBJ1-3, with D tentatively TRBD1 (5 bases). The material was PBMCs, obtained after 24 months of ibrutinib treatment. The CDR3 region is CASSATWGVTGNTIYF. In nucleotides, the CDR3 is TGTGCCAGCAGCGCGACATGGGGGGTAACTGGAAACACCATATATTTT.